This T cell receptor beta chain emerged from a study of blood T cell repertoires in COVID-19. The overall study: COVID-19 samples, acute and convalescent, were from the United States, Italy and Spain. T cells, B-cell-depleted T cells, or PBMCs supplied cDNA or gDNA.

CDR3 length: 16 amino acids. Germline V gene lookup returns CDR1 SGHAT and CDR2 FQNNGV. Trimming took 5 bases from V and 0 from J; bases not matched to a gene: 6. Original handling: Quantification of nucleated cells was approximated via reference gene primer amplification. TCRdb's copy holds only in-frame clones and misses some; the assay was immunoSEQ multiplex PCR. V, J and clone size were drawn from that table, and D and trimming were deduced from the DNA. The top ten clones hold 11% of a sample with about 100,000 clones, over 70% of them seen once. The sequence was collected from a man older than 75 with acute or convalescent COVID-19. The sequenced material came from peripheral blood. The genes are TRBV11-2 and TRBJ2-1, with 8 bases identical to TRBD2. The CDR3 spells CASSPLSGSSYNEQFF. DNA of the CDR3: TGTGCCAGCAGCCCCTTGAGCGGGAGCTCCTACAATGAGCAGTTCTTC.